The 10 T cell receptor beta chains given below trace back to one sample, sequenced in a study of T cells after yellow fever vaccination. TCRdb used MiXCR to reprocess the 5' RACE reads, holding one entry per CDR3 protein. The sample lists approximately 610,000 distinct CDR3 sequences, about a sixth occurring once. The starting material was PBMCs, obtained 5 to 6 days after the first yellow fever vaccination. These receptors all stem from a man between 18 and 35 years old who received the YFV17D yellow fever vaccine.

This clonotype came up a few times. The rearrangement links TRBV4-3 to TRBJ1-2, with D possibly being TRBD1 (5 bases). Germline assignment: CDR1 LGHNA and CDR2 YSLEER. The CDR3 runs to 16 residues. V was clipped by 3 bases and J by 3 bases, with 17 bases between them. The CDR3 spells CASSHPGQSLYYGYTF. In DNA, the CDR3 is TGCGCCAGCAGCCACCCAGGGCAGTCACTCTACTATGGCTACACCTTC.

The rearrangement joins TRBV7-2 to TRBJ2-1; D is ambiguous. V lost 5 bases and J lost 9, with 17 bases in between. This CDR3 has 14 amino acids. CDR1 is SGHTA, CDR2 FQGNSA, per germline. The CDR3 DNA reads as TGTGCCAGCAGCAATCTCCCTTTGGTAGGTGAGCAGTTCTTC. Translating gives CASSNLPLVGEQFF.

This clonotype was observed many times. The chain links TRBV20-1 to TRBJ2-5; tentative D call: TRBD1 (5 bases). This CDR3 spans 11 amino acids. V was cut by 6 bases and J by 1 base, with 6 bases left in between. CDR1 is DFQATT and CDR2 is SNEGSKA in the germline V gene (reference sequence). The CDR3 DNA sequence: TGCAGTGCCAGGGTCCAAGAGACCCAGTACTTC. Protein product: CSARVQETQYF.

The genes are TRBV9 and TRBJ1-6; 7 nucleotides agree with TRBD1. Looked up from germline, CDR1 is SGDLS and CDR2 is YYNGEE. After removal of 3 bases from V and 6 bases from J, the junction contained 3 bases not matched to a gene. The CDR3 sequence is 14 residues long. This chain's CDR3 is CASSAGQPNSPLHF. Here the CDR3 DNA reads TGTGCCAGCAGCGCGGGACAGCCTAATTCACCCCTCCACTTT.

This clonotype was seen a handful of times. This rearrangement joins TRBV4-1 to TRBJ1-5, with a weak D call TRBD1 (5 bases). Looked up from germline, CDR1 is MGHRA and CDR2 is YSYEKL. This CDR3 has 16 amino acids. Trimming left V 2 bases short and J 0 bases short, with 11 bases between. The CDR3 here is CASSQKTVYSNQPQHF. In nucleotides, the CDR3 is TGCGCCAGCAGCCAAAAGACAGTCTATAGCAATCAGCCCCAGCATTTT.

This clonotype showed up just a few times. V and J are TRBV3-1 and TRBJ1-6; unclear D gene. This CDR3 region has 15 residues. V was shortened by 3 bases and J by 8 bases, with 14 bases between the two germline ends. Germline CDR1 LGHDT, CDR2 YNNKEL (reference sequence). Here the CDR3 DNA reads TGTGCCAGCAGCCATGGTCCCTTTCTGGATTCACCCCTCCACTTT. Its translation: CASSHGPFLDSPLHF.

This clonotype showed up just a few times. The J gene is TRBJ1-1, the V gene TRBV4-1, with D unclear. The CDR3 consists of 14 residues. Germline V gene lookup returns CDR1 MGHRA and CDR2 YSYEKL. V was pared by 1 base and J by 0 bases, with 6 bases between. CDR3 nucleotides: TGCGCCAGCAGCCAAGTCGTAATGAACACTGAAGCTTTCTTT. Amino acids: CASSQVVMNTEAFF.

The chain is built from TRBV7-2 and TRBJ1-2; perhaps TRBD1 as D (5 bases). Germline V gene sequence: CDR1 SGHTA, CDR2 FQGNSA. The CDR3 runs 15 residues. Deletions cut 5 bases from V and 4 bases from J, with 17 bases between. The CDR3 region is CASSPPRAIGYGYTF. The CDR3 nucleotides are TGTGCCAGCAGCCCGCCCAGGGCAATTGGCTATGGCTACACCTTC.

This clonotype showed up just a few times. V is TRBV5-1 and J is TRBJ2-7; TRBD2 might be the D (5 bases). CDR1 and CDR2 (germline): SGHRS, YFSETQ. With 4 bases removed from V and 0 bases from J, the gap between germline ends came to 14 bases. This CDR3 has 15 amino acids. This CDR3 reads CASSPGLRSSYEQYF. CDR3 nucleotides: TGCGCCAGCAGCCCTGGACTGAGGAGCTCCTACGAGCAGTACTTC.

The gene calls are TRBV12-3 or TRBV12-4 and TRBJ2-7; 10 nucleotides align to TRBD1. The J call is uncertain, as TRBJ2-1 better fits the DNA end. This CDR3 contains 14 residues. The CDR3 bases are TGTGCCAGCAGTTTTGGGACAGGGGCCTACGAGCAGTTCTTC. Translated, it gives CASSFGTGAYEQFF.